These T cell receptor beta chains were read from a single sample in a study of vaccination effects on CD4 cells after COVID-19. The protocol was immunoSEQ multiplex PCR, while the TCRdb copy is restricted to in-frame clones and leaves out a portion. The data contain about 24,000 clones, approximately 69% of them singletons. For these TCRs, the target antigens are not known. This specimen was CD4+ T cells from PBMCs cultured with SARS-CoV-2 spike peptides, taken after COVID-19 vaccination. These receptors came from a human donor who received a COVID-19 vaccine. The CDR3 runs from the conserved cysteine through the conserved F or W. A D gene is named only where the DNA matches it firmly. A clone size is listed for some rows: how often the clone was seen (once, few, many), or a class if it is expanded.

TRBJ1-2,once,NA,TRBV4-2,TGTGCCAGCAGCCCCGCCGATGGGAGGGGAGGCTATGGCTACACCTTC,CASSPADGRGGYGYTF
TRBJ1-6,NA,NA,TRBV4-1,TGCGCCAGCGGACTTTATATCCACTTT,CASGLYIHF
TRBJ1-6,NA,NA,TRBV2,TGTGCCAGCAGTGCCGGGGGGAGCTCCTATAATTCACCCCTCCACTTT,CASSAGGSSYNSPLHF
TRBJ2-2,NA,NA,TRBV6-5,TGTGCCAGCAGTTACTCGATCGGATCCGGGGAGCTGTTTTTT,CASSYSIGSGELFF
TRBJ1-5,once,NA,TRBV15,TGTGCCACCAGCAGGGTCTCGGTCAATCAGCCCCAGCATTTT,CATSRVSVNQPQHF
TRBJ2-1,NA,TRBD2,TRBV6-5,TGTGCCAGCAAGACTAGCGGGGGAAACAATGAGCAGTTCTTC,CASKTSGGNNEQFF
TRBJ2-2,NA,TRBD2,TRBV5-1,TGCGCCAGCAGCTTGACGGGGGGGGCCGGTGGTACCGGGGAGCTGTTTTTT,CASSLTGGAGGTGELFF
TRBJ1-2,NA,NA,TRBV6-5,TGTGCCAGCAGCGACAGAGAGAACTATGGCTACACCTTC,CASSDRENYGYTF
TRBJ2-1,NA,TRBD1,TRBV19,TGTGCCAGTAGTACCATAAGGACAGGAGGTGGCAATGAGCAGTTCTTC,CASSTIRTGGGNEQFF
TRBJ2-7,NA,TRBD1,TRBV27,TGTGCCAGCAGTTTTTCCGGGACAGGGGCCCACTACGAGCAGTACTTC,CASSFSGTGAHYEQYF
TRBJ1-6,few,TRBD1,TRBV19,TGTGCCAGTACCGCGACAGGGATCACCTATAATTCACCCCTCCACTTT,CASTATGITYNSPLHF
TRBJ2-7,few,NA,TRBV10-2,TGCGCCAGCAGTGAGTACAGGGCAGAAGAGCAGTACTTC,CASSEYRAEEQYF
TRBJ1-2,NA,NA,TRBV6-1,TGTGCCAGCAGGGAAACGCGGGCTCCGGACAGTTCTAACTATGGCTACACCTTC,CASRETRAPDSSNYGYTF
TRBJ2-4,few,TRBD2,TRBV5-4,TGTGCCAGCAGCGCTAGCGGGGGGACAGCCAAAAACATTCAGTACTTC,CASSASGGTAKNIQYF
TRBJ2-5,NA,TRBD1,TRBV10-3,TGTGCCATCAGTGAGACACCCTCCGGGACAGGGGGCGAGACCCAGTACTTC,CAISETPSGTGGETQYF
TRBJ2-1,NA,NA,TRBV11-3,TGTGCCAGCAGCTTGGAACAGGGAAGTGAGCAGTTCTTC,CASSLEQGSEQFF
TRBJ1-1,few,TRBD1,TRBV19,TGTGCCAGCGCGGGACAGATCGTGAACACTGAAGCTTTCTTT,CASAGQIVNTEAFF
TRBJ2-1,NA,TRBD2,TRBV6-5,TGTGCCAGCCGCGCAGCGGGAGAATATGAGCAGTTCTTC,CASRAAGEYEQFF
TRBJ2-5,NA,TRBD2,TRBV19,TGTGCCAGTAGGTGGACTAGCGGGGAAGTAGAGACCCAGTACTTC,CASRWTSGEVETQYF
TRBJ1-1,few,NA,TRBV7-2,TGTGCCAGCAGCTTAGTGGTCTGGACGACTTCCTCGGCTTTCTTT,CASSLVVWTTSSAFF
TRBJ1-1,NA,TRBD1,TRBV6-5,TGTGCCAGCATTCTCGGGACAGGGGAAGCTTTCTTT,CASILGTGEAFF
TRBJ2-2,NA,NA,TRBV7-2,TGTGCCAGCAGCTTAGAAGGGAACACCGGGGAGCTGTTTTTT,CASSLEGNTGELFF
TRBJ1-1,NA,NA,TRBV19,TGTGCCAGTAGTTTACCTCACACGAACACTGAAGCTTTCTTT,CASSLPHTNTEAFF
TRBJ1-2,once,TRBD1,TRBV5-1,TGCGCCAGCAGCTTAGAGGGGGCGCGTTATGGCTACACCTTC,CASSLEGARYGYTF
TRBJ2-5,once,NA,TRBV11-3,TGTGCCAGCAGCTTAAATGGGCGAGGCGCCCAGTACTTC,CASSLNGRGAQYF
TRBJ2-2,once,NA,TRBV3-1/TRBV3-2,TGTGCCAGCAGCCTACCGAGACTAGGGTTCCCCGGGGAGCTGTTTTTT,CASSLPRLGFPGELFF
TRBJ1-1,NA,TRBD1,TRBV27,TGTGCCAGCAGTTTTGCGGGACAGAAGCACACTGAAGCTTTCTTT,CASSFAGQKHTEAFF
TRBJ1-5,few,NA,TRBV12-5,TGTGCTAGTGCCCAGAAGGACCAGCCCCAGCATTTT,CASAQKDQPQHF
TRBJ1-5,NA,TRBD1,TRBV2,TGTGCCAGCAGTCTACGGACAGGGGGATACAATCAGCCCCAGCATTTT,CASSLRTGGYNQPQHF
TRBJ1-2,few,NA,TRBV18,TGTGCCAGCTCACCGGCTTCTGAGGGGTATGGCTACACCTTC,CASSPASEGYGYTF
TRBJ1-2,NA,NA,TRBV6-5,TGTGCCAGCAGTTACAAAGACATCGGCTATGGCTACACCTTC,CASSYKDIGYGYTF
TRBJ1-3,NA,NA,TRBV15,TGTGCCACCAGCAGAGATGGACTGTCTGGAAACACCATATATTTT,CATSRDGLSGNTIYF
TRBJ2-2,NA,TRBD2,TRBV3-1/TRBV3-2,TGTGCCAGCAGCCGACTAGCGGGACAGGGCGGGGAGCTGTTTTTT,CASSRLAGQGGELFF
TRBJ2-2,NA,NA,TRBV7-9,TGTGCCAGCAGCCCATTTGATGGCGGGGAGCTGTTTTTT,CASSPFDGGELFF
TRBJ1-2,NA,NA,TRBV29-1,TGCAGCGTTGTCCCGCGGGGGGGCTATGGCTACACCTTC,CSVVPRGGYGYTF
TRBJ2-1,NA,NA,TRBV5-6,TGTGCCAGCAGTTCTCTAACTACAGGGTTTGGCAATGAGCAGTTCTTC,CASSSLTTGFGNEQFF
TRBJ2-5,NA,NA,TRBV30,TGTGCCTGGAGGGCCGGGACCGCCGGGACCCAGTACTTC,CAWRAGTAGTQYF
TRBJ1-2,few,TRBD1,TRBV19,TGTGCCAGTAGTCGGACAGGGTTCTATGGCTACACCTTC,CASSRTGFYGYTF
TRBJ2-1,NA,NA,TRBV21-1,TGTGCCAGCAGCAAAGCGACTCCCAGGACCTACAATGAGCAGTTCTTC,CASSKATPRTYNEQFF
TRBJ1-1,once,NA,TRBV11-2,TGTGCCAGCAGTTTAGGGAGTCGGAACACTGAAGCTTTCTTT,CASSLGSRNTEAFF
TRBJ1-1,NA,NA,TRBV30,TGTGCCTGGACACCTTGGGCAGGGGATTACACTGAAGCTTTCTTT,CAWTPWAGDYTEAFF
TRBJ1-1,few,NA,TRBV7-7,TGTGCCAGCAGACCATTGGCGGGGACGGCGAACACTGAAGCTTTCTTT,CASRPLAGTANTEAFF